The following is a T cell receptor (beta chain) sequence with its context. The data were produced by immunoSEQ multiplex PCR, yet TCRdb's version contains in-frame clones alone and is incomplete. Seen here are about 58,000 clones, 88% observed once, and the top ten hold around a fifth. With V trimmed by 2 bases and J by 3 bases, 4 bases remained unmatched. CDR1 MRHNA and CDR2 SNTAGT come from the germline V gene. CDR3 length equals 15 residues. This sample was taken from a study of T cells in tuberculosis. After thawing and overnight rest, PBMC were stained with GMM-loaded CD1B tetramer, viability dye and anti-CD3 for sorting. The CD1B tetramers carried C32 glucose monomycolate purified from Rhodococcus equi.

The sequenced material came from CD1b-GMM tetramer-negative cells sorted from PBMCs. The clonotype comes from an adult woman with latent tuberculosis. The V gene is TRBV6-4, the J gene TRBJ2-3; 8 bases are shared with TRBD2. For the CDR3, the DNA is TGTGCCAGCAGTGACACCGCGGGAGGTACAGATACGCAGTATTTT. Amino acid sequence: CASSDTAGGTDTQYF.